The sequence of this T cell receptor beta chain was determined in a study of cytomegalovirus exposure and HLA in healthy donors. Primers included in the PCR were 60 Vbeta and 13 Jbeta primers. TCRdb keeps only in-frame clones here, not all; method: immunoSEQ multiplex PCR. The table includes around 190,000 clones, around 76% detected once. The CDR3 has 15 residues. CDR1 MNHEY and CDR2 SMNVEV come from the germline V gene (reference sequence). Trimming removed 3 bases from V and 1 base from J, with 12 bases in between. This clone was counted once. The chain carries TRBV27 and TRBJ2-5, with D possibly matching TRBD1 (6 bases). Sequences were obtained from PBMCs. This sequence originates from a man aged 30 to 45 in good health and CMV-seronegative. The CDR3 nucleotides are TGTGCCAGCAGTTTTACAGGGCTGGTCCAAGAGACCCAGTACTTC. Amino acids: CASSFTGLVQETQYF.